This passage covers 18 T cell receptor beta chains from one sample sequenced in a study of CXCR3-negative and CXCR3-positive naive CD8 T cells. Researchers prepared the TRB cDNA libraries using 5' RACE with UMI labels. After re-calling the 5' RACE reads, TCRdb lists one entry per CDR3 protein, DNA absent. Its table records 150,000 or so distinct CDR3 sequences. Material for sequencing was naive CXCR3- CD8+ T cells from blood. Described subset: CD45RO-CCR7+CD27+CD95- naive CD8+ T cells lacking CXCR3 (TNR3-). Receptors were obtained from a human donor in good health. Some clones in this sample may be carry-over from other donors' samples.

The chain links TRBV30 to TRBJ2-1; TCRdb selects TRBD1, and the lack of DNA leaves this call unchecked. From germline, CDR1 is GTSNPN and CDR2 SVGIG (reference sequence). CDR3 length equals 16 residues. This chain's CDR3 is CAWSDPTGSPYNEQFF.

V gene TRBV11-3 combines with J gene TRBJ2-2; without DNA, the TCRdb call of TRBD1 cannot be checked. This CDR3 comprises 15 residues. CDR1 and CDR2 (germline): SGHNT, YENEEA. The CDR3 loop reads CASSDHRGDTGELFF.

The V call is TRBV29-1, the J call TRBJ2-3; the D call from TCRdb, TRBD1, cannot be confirmed without DNA. CDR3 length equals 14 residues. Germline V gene lookup returns CDR1 SQVTM and CDR2 ANQGSEA. This chain's CDR3 is CSGTSGQGTDTQYF.

This chain uses TRBV30 with TRBJ2-1; there is no DNA to check the TCRdb D call of TRBD1. This CDR3 contains 13 residues. From germline, CDR1 is GTSNPN and CDR2 SVGIG (reference sequence). CDR3 in amino acids: CAWSLDTYNEQFF.

The rearrangement links TRBV5-6 to TRBJ1-1; the D call from TCRdb, TRBD1, cannot be confirmed without DNA. CDR1 is SGHDT and CDR2 is YYEEEE in the germline V gene. The CDR3 extends over 14 amino acids. CDR3 protein: CASRSDRGSVEAFF. The full variable domain, rest sourced from reference TRBV5-6 and TRBJ1-1, is DAGVTQSPTHLIKTRGQQVTLRCSPKSGHDTVSWYQQALGQGPQFIFQYYEEEERQRGNFPDRFSGHQFPNYSSELNVNALLLGDSALYLCASRSDRGSVEAFFGQGTRLTVV.

The chain couples TRBV29-1 to TRBJ2-2. This CDR3 contains 14 residues. Germline V gene sequence: CDR1 SQVTM, CDR2 ANQGSEA. The CDR3: CSVEFFKNTGELFF.

This chain uses TRBV14 with TRBJ2-1; TCRdb's D call of TRBD1 is untestable without DNA. Germline CDR1 reads SGHDN; CDR2 reads FVKESK. The length of the CDR3 is 15 residues. This CDR3 reads CASSHDRHRGNEQFF. Variable domain in full (rest from reference TRBV14 and TRBJ2-1): EAGVTQFPSHSVIEKGQTVTLRCDPISGHDNLYWYRRVMGKEIKFLLHFVKESKQDESGMPNNRFLAERTGGTYSTLKVQPAELEDSGVYFCASSHDRHRGNEQFFGPGTRLTVL.

The rearrangement joins TRBV2 to TRBJ2-1; the D call from TCRdb, TRBD1, cannot be confirmed without DNA. From germline, CDR1 is SNHLY and CDR2 FYNNEI. The CDR3 sequence is 16 residues long. The chain's CDR3 is CASTPAIGGPFNEQFF.

The V gene is TRBV7-3, the J gene TRBJ1-1; checking the TCRdb D call of TRBD1 is not possible without DNA. This CDR3 comprises 15 residues. Germline CDR1 is SGHTA and CDR2 is FQGTGA. This CDR3 reads CASSLYRDRNTEAFF.

The genes are TRBV5-1 and TRBJ2-5; the TCRdb D gene call, TRBD1, has no DNA to confirm it. CDR1 is SGHRS and CDR2 is YFSETQ in the germline V gene. The CDR3 is 17 amino acids. CDR3: CASSLDLYQGNQETQYF.

This chain uses TRBV7-9 with TRBJ2-1. The CDR3 covers 12 residues. CDR1 SEHNR and CDR2 FQNEAQ come from the germline V gene (reference sequence). This CDR3 is CASSLAPGEQFF.

This CDR3 is CASSPEWSPTNEQFF. The rearrangement links TRBV5-5 to TRBJ2-1; TCRdb proposes TRBD1, but this gene call is untestable without DNA. Germline V CDR1 and CDR2: SGHKS, YYEKEE (reference sequence). The CDR3 has 15 residues.

This chain uses TRBV5-6 with TRBJ2-2. This CDR3 contains 15 residues. CDR1 and CDR2 (germline): SGHDT, YYEEEE. CDR3 residues: CASSWAGMNTGELFF.

V gene TRBV29-1 combines with J gene TRBJ2-5; there is no DNA to check the TCRdb D call of TRBD2. CDR3 length: 14 residues. Per germline, CDR1 SQVTM and CDR2 ANQGSEA. CDR3 amino acids: CSVEDRGGGETQYF.

V is TRBV10-3 and J is TRBJ2-7; TCRdb gives TRBD1 as the D gene, but with no DNA this cannot be confirmed. The CDR3 extends over 15 amino acids. Per germline, CDR1 ENHRY and CDR2 SYGVKD. CDR3 residues: CAISAAGAISYEQYF.

The rearrangement uses TRBV29-1 and TRBJ2-7; without DNA, the TCRdb call of TRBD1 cannot be checked. Germline-derived CDR1 and CDR2 are SQVTM and ANQGSEA. The CDR3 covers 14 residues. The CDR3 spells CSVGTGTGAYEQYF.

The chain links TRBV12-3 or TRBV12-4 to TRBJ2-1; TCRdb gives TRBD2 as the D gene, but with no DNA this cannot be confirmed. The CDR3 loop spans 14 amino acids. CDR3: CASSPSILYNEQFF.

The chain uses TRBV19 and TRBJ1-2. The CDR3 runs to 13 residues. Germline loops: CDR1 LNHDA, CDR2 SQIVND (reference sequence). The CDR3 sequence is CASTPATSYGYTF.